This T cell receptor (beta chain) emerged from a study of OX40 agonist ivuxolimab in advanced cancers. Study at large: Of the participants, about 40% had some prior anti-PD-1, anti-PD-L1 or anti-CTLA-4 therapy, which was allowed.

Germline V gene lookup returns CDR1 SSHAT and CDR2 FNYEAQ (reference sequence). CDR3 length equals 14 residues. Worth noting for this clone: One end of the junction varies from germline; a read error may be responsible.

Sequencing was performed with immunoSEQ multiplex PCR; in TCRdb, only in-frame clones are kept and a portion is missing. The data show around 74,000 clones, roughly 90% seen once. Specimen: CD4+ or CD8+ T cells sorted from blood, collected in a trial of the OX40 agonist ivuxolimab. The chain couples TRBV7-7 to TRBJ2-5; unclear D gene. The origin of this receptor is an adult with an advanced solid tumor such as melanoma, head and neck, liver or kidney cancer. CDR3 amino acids: CASSPLSPGETQYF. The CDR3 bases are TGTGCTAGCAGCCCCTTAAGTCCCGGGGAGACCCAGTACTTC.